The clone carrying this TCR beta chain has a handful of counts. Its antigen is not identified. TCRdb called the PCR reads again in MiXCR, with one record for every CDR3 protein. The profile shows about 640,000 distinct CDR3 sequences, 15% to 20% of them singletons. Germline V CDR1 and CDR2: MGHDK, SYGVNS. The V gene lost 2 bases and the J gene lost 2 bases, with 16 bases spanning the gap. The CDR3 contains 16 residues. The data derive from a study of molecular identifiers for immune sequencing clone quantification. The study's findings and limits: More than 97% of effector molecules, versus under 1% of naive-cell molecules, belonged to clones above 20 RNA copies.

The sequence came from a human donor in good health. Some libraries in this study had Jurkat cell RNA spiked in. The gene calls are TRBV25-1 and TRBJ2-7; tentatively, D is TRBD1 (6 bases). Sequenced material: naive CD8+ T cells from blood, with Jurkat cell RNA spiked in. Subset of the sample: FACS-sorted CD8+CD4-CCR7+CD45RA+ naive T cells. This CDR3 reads CASSEHPTGETYEQYF. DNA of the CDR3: TGTGCCAGCAGTGAACACCCGACAGGAGAGACCTACGAGCAGTACTTC.